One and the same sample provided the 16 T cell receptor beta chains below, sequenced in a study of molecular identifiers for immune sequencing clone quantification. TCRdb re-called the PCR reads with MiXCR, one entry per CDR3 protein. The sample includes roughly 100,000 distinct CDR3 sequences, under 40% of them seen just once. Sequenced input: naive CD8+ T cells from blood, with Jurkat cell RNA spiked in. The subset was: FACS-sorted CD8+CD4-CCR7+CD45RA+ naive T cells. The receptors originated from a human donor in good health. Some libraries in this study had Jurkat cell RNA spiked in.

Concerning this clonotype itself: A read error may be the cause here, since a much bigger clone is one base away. The CDR3 DNA reads TGTGCCAGCAGCTTTCTCGGGAGTGTTGTCGGGGAGCTGTTTTTT. It specifies CASSFLGSVVGELFF. The genes are TRBV7-2 and TRBJ2-2; D is perhaps TRBD2 (6 bases). Germline V gives CDR1 SGHTA, CDR2 FQGNSA. CDR3 size: 15 residues. The V end lost 3 bases, the J end lost 7 bases, and 15 bases lay between the germline ends.

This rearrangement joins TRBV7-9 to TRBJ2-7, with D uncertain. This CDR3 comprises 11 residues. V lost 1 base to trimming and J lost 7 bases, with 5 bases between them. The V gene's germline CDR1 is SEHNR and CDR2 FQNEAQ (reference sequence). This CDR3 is CASSLDWEQYF. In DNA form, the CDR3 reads TGTGCCAGCAGCTTAGACTGGGAGCAGTACTTC.

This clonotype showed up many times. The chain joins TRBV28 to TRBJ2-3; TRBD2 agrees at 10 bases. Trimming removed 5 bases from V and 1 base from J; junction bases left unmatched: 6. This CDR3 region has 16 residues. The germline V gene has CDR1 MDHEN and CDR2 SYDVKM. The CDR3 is CASSITGLAGTDTQYF. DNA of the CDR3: TGTGCCAGCAGTATCACCGGACTAGCGGGCACAGATACGCAGTATTTT.

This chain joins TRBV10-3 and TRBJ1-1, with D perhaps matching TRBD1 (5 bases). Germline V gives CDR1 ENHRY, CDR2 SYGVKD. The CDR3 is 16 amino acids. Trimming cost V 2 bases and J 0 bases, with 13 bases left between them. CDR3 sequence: CAISEIGAGMNTEAFF. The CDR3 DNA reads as TGTGCCATCAGTGAGATCGGGGCAGGGATGAACACTGAAGCTTTCTTT.

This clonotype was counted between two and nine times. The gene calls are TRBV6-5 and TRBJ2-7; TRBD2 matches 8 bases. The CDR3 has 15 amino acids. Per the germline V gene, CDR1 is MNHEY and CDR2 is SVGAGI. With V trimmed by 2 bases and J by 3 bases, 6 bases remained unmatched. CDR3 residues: CASSYGSGIVYEQYF. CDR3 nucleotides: TGTGCCAGCAGTTACGGTAGCGGGATTGTCTACGAGCAGTACTTC.

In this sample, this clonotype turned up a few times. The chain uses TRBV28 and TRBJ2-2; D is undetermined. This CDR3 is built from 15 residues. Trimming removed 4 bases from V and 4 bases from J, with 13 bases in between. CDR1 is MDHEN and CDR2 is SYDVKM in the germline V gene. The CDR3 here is CASSSLRAPTGELFF. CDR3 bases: TGTGCCAGCAGTTCCCTCCGGGCCCCCACCGGGGAGCTGTTTTTT.

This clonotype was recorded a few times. The CDR3 loop is CASSLAKTLPYEQYF. In nucleotides, the CDR3 is TGCGCCAGCAGCTTGGCGAAGACTTTACCCTACGAGCAGTACTTC. The V call is TRBV5-1, the J call TRBJ2-7; D call uncertain. Germline CDR1 and CDR2: SGHRS and YFSETQ. CDR3 length equals 15 residues. V dropped 0 bases and J dropped 2 bases, with 12 bases sitting between them.

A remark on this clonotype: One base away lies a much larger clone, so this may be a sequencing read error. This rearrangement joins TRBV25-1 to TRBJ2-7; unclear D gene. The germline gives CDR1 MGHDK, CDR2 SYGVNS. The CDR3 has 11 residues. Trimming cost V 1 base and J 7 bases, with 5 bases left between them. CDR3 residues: CASSEFWEQYF. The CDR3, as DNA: TGTGCCAGCAGTGAATTCTGGGAGCAGTACTTC.

CDR3 protein: CASSPLGAGASPTYEQYF. The CDR3 coding sequence is TGTGCCAGCAGCCCCCTTGGGGCAGGGGCTTCCCCTACCTACGAGCAGTACTTC. V gene TRBV25-1 combines with J gene TRBJ2-7, with a tentative D call TRBD1 (6 bases). Per the germline V gene, CDR1 is MGHDK and CDR2 is SYGVNS. This CDR3 region has 18 residues. The V and J ends lost 6 bases and 2 bases respectively, with 26 bases between them.

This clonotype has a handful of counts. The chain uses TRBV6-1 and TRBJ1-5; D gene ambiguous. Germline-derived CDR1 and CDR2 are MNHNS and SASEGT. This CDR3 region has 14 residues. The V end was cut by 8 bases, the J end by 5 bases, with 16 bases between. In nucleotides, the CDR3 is TGTGCCAGCTGGAAGGACGGAGGCCATCAGCCCCAGCATTTT. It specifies CASWKDGGHQPQHF.

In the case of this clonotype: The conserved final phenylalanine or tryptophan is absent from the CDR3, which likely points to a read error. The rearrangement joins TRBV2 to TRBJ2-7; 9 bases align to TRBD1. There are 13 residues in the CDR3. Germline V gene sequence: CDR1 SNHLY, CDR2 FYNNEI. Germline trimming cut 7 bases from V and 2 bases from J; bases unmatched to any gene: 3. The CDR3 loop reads CASKGQGPYEQYL. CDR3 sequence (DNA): TGTGCCAGCAAGGGACAGGGCCCCTACGAGCAGTACCTC.

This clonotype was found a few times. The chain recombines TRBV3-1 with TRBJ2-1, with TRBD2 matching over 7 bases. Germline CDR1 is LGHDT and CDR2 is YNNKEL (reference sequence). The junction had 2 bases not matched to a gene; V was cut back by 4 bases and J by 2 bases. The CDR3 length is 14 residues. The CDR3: CASSPLAAYNEQFF. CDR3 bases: TGTGCCAGCAGCCCTCTAGCGGCCTACAATGAGCAGTTCTTC.

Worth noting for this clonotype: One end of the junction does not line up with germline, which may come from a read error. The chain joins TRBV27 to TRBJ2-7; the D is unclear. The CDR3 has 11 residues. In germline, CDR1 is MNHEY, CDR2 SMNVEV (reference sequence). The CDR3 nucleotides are TGTGCCAACAGTGGGTCCTACGAGCAGTACTTC. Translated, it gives CANSGSYEQYF.

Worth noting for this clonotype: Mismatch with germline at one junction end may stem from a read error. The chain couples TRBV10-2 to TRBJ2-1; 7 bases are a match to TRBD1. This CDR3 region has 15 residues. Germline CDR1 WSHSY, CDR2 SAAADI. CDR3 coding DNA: TGCGCCAGCAGTGAGTTCAGGGGGTCTTACAATGAGCAGTCCTTC. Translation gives CASSEFRGSYNEQSF.

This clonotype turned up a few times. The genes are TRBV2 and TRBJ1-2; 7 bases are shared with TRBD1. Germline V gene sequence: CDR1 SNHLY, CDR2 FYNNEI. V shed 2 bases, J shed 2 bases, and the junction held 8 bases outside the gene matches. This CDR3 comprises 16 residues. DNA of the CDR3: TGTGCCAGCAGTGAAAGGCCGCAGGGGGAAAACTATGGCTACACCTTC. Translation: CASSERPQGENYGYTF.

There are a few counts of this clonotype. The CDR3 protein is CASSVMLAGISPYEQYF. The CDR3 region has the DNA TGTGCCAGCAGTGTAATGCTTGCCGGGATAAGCCCCTACGAGCAGTACTTC. The rearrangement joins TRBV2 to TRBJ2-7; a possible D gene is TRBD2 (5 bases). In germline, CDR1 is SNHLY, CDR2 FYNNEI. V lost 4 bases, J lost 2 bases, and 21 bases lay in between. The CDR3 covers 17 residues.